Listed here is a single T cell receptor (beta chain). What it recognizes is unknown. This specimen comes from a study of CD8+ T cells in alopecia areata. Extracted RNA was reverse transcribed into cDNA, the sequencing template. The repertoire was sequenced with immunoSEQ multiplex PCR; TCRdb's copy has only in-frame clones and lacks some. Among 220,000 or so clones listed, approximately 52% were seen once. Collection of lesional scalp punch biopsies and peripheral blood was performed in alopecia areata patients. The researchers isolated CD4+ and CD8+ T cells from PBMCs by sorting. Study-wide results and limits: Sharing of TCRs across patients appeared less clear than in mice, possibly for HLA-related reasons. Affected scalp, especially in alopecia totalis/universalis, had a higher clonality than normal scalp did.

The V gene's germline CDR1 is MGHRA and CDR2 YSYEKL. This CDR3 comprises 16 residues. The V segment lost 3 bases and the J segment 7 bases; nucleotides outside the gene matches: 6. The rearrangement uses TRBV4-1 and TRBJ2-1; 13 nucleotides match TRBD2. The source of this sequence is a human donor with alopecia areata. The material sequenced was CD4+ T cells sorted from blood, taken at week 0. The CDR3 DNA reads TGCGCCAGCAGCCAGTTGGGACTAGCGGGGATTAATGAGCAGTTCTTC. Translated: CASSQLGLAGINEQFF.